One sample yielded the 30 T cell receptor beta chains listed below, sequenced in a study of T cell clonality in common variable immunodeficiency. Sequenced by immunoSEQ multiplex PCR; TCRdb stores in-frame clones only, minus some. The table records some 44,000 clones without singletons, the ten largest covering under 11%. Material for sequencing was peripheral blood mononuclear cells. The receptors derive from a person aged 18 to 70 in good health.

This clone showed up many times. The CDR3 goes on 3 residues after the read ends, and that part is filled in from the germline J gene. V gene TRBV7-9 combines with J gene TRBJ2-5; D gene uncertain. CDR1 and CDR2 (germline): SEHNR, FQNEAQ (reference sequence). CDR3 length: 14 residues. The V and J ends lost 1 base and 5 bases respectively, with 11 bases between them. This CDR3 is CASSLDSAWETQYF. CDR3 DNA, as far as it was read: TGTGCCAGCAGCTTAGATTCCGCGTGGGAGACC.

This clone came up many times. Read data end 3 residues before the CDR3 end; the end is taken from the germline J gene. This chain uses TRBV19 with TRBJ1-4; no reliable D call. CDR3 length: 14 amino acids. V lost 6 bases and J lost 7, with 15 bases in between. Germline CDR1 is LNHDA and CDR2 is SQIVND (reference sequence). The CDR3 reads CASRVGPASEKLFF. Incomplete CDR3 DNA: TGTGCCAGTAGAGTTGGGCCGGCGAGTGAAAAA.

This clone was seen only a few times. The sequenced fragment ends 3 residues before the CDR3 boundary, so the rest is inferred from the germline J gene. This rearrangement joins TRBV11-1 to TRBJ2-1; TRBD2 matches at 8 bases. Germline CDR1 is SGHAT and CDR2 is FQDESV (reference sequence). Losses at the gene ends were 5 bases for V and 3 bases for J; bases not matched to a gene: 6. CDR3 size: 15 residues. Incomplete CDR3 DNA: TGTGCCAGCAGCCCGGTTAGCGGGGACTACAATGAG. Protein sequence: CASSPVSGDYNE. From start to end, the CDR3 is CASSPVSGDYNEQFF.

This clone has a count of ten or more. The CDR3 goes on 3 residues after the read ends, and that part is filled in from the germline J gene. The chain uses TRBV2 and TRBJ1-2; TRBD1 agrees at 7 bases. Germline loops: CDR1 SNHLY, CDR2 FYNNEI. V shed 5 bases, J shed 7 bases, and the junction held 7 bases outside the gene matches. The CDR3 covers 13 residues. CDR3 DNA (partial): TGTGCCAGCAGTAAACAGGGGTCGAGTGGC. This codes for CASSKQGSSG. The entire CDR3 is CASSKQGSSGYTF.

Ten or more counts support this clone. The CDR3 is cut off 3 residues early in the read; its end comes from the germline J gene. The chain recombines TRBV19 with TRBJ1-5; D perhaps matches TRBD1 (5 bases). Germline CDR1 is LNHDA and CDR2 is SQIVND (reference sequence). The CDR3 is 16 residues long. V was trimmed by 3 bases and J by 2 bases, leaving 14 bases between them. CDR3 DNA, as far as it was read: TGTGCCAGTAGTATCCCGCAGGGTAATGGCAATCAGCCC. It translates to CASSIPQGNGNQP. The entire CDR3 sequence reads CASSIPQGNGNQPQHF.

This clone was picked up many times. The missing CDR3 end, 3 residues past where the read stops, is filled in from the germline J gene. J is TRBJ2-5 and V is TRBV5-1; 11 bases fit TRBD2. CDR3 size: 15 residues. V lost 8 bases to trimming and J lost 2 bases; unmatched junction nucleotides: 8. CDR1 SGHRS and CDR2 YFSETQ come from the germline V gene. CDR3 DNA (partial): TGCGCCAGTCAGATCGGGACTAGCGGACAAGAGACC. It codes for CASQIGTSGQET. The whole CDR3 reads CASQIGTSGQETQYF.

This clone showed up many times. The read is 3 residues too short to cover the CDR3 end, so that end is filled in from the germline J gene. The chain couples TRBV2 to TRBJ2-2; 8 nucleotides agree with TRBD1. The V gene's germline CDR1 is SNHLY and CDR2 FYNNEI. The CDR3 runs to 15 residues. The J segment lost 5 bases and the V segment lost 5 bases, leaving 7 bases of the junction unmatched. The CDR3 loop is CASSPGQGWTGELFF. The part of the CDR3 DNA that was read is TGTGCCAGCAGTCCCGGACAGGGTTGGACCGGGGAG. Drawing the rest from reference TRBV2 and TRBJ2-2, the complete variable domain is EPEVTQTPSHQVTQMGQEVILRCVPISNHLYFYWYRQILGQKVEFLVSFYNNEISEKSEIFDDQFSVERPDGSNFTLKIRSTKLEDSAMYFCASSPGQGWTGELFFGEGSRLTVL.

This clone was recorded at least ten times. Coverage ceases 3 residues before the CDR3 finishes, and the germline J gene fills in the end. The rearrangement joins TRBV6-1 to TRBJ2-7; TRBD2 aligns across 9 bases. CDR1 and CDR2 (germline): MNHNS, SASEGT. This CDR3 region has 14 residues. V shed 4 bases, J shed 3 bases, and the junction held 4 bases outside the gene matches. The CDR3 bases that were read are TGTGCCAGCAGTGTTAGCGGGAGCCTCTACGAG. This translates into CASSVSGSLYE. The full CDR3 reads CASSVSGSLYEQYF.

Ten or more counts support this clone. The CDR3 end falls 3 residues outside the read, so it is completed with the germline J gene. The V and J genes are TRBV30 and TRBJ2-7; 8 positions agree with TRBD2. Germline CDR1 and CDR2: GTSNPN and SVGIG (reference sequence). The CDR3 is 14 residues long. V lost 3 bases and J lost 2; bases outside the gene matches: 6. This chain's CDR3 is CAWSPLSGTYEQYF. Incomplete CDR3 DNA: TGTGCCTGGAGCCCCCTTAGCGGGACCTACGAG.

This clone was recorded at least ten times. The sequence runs out 3 residues before the end of the CDR3; the remainder is reconstructed from the germline J gene. The genes are TRBV20-1 and TRBJ1-5, with a tentative D call TRBD1 (6 bases). CDR3 length: 15 residues. Trimming stripped 5 bases from V and 0 bases from J, with 14 bases between. Germline V CDR1 and CDR2: DFQATT, SNEGSKA (reference sequence). The CDR3 spells CSADLDRNSNQPQHF. The covered CDR3 bases are TGCAGTGCTGACTTAGACAGGAATAGCAATCAGCCC.

This clone is deemed medium-sized. The read stops 3 residues short of the end of the CDR3; the missing end is completed from the germline J gene. The V and J genes are TRBV6-2 or TRBV6-3 and TRBJ2-1; D is possibly TRBD2 (6 bases). This CDR3 is 14 amino acids long. Germline V gene lookup returns CDR1 MNHEY and CDR2 SVGEGT. V lost 6 bases and J lost 1, with 10 bases in between. The sequenced CDR3 bases are TGTGCCAGCAGCTCTAGCGAGTCCTACAATGAG. Translation gives CASSSSESYNE. The complete CDR3 sequence is CASSSSESYNEQFF.

In its sample, this clone was seen many times. The read is 3 residues too short to cover the CDR3 end, so that end is filled in from the germline J gene. This sequence joins TRBV10-1 and TRBJ2-5, with no clear D. V was clipped by 6 bases and J by 2 bases, with 16 bases between them. Germline-derived CDR1 and CDR2 are WNHNN and SYGVQD (reference sequence). This CDR3 region has 15 residues. The CDR3 sequence is CASRAQELIQETQYF. CDR3 DNA (partial): TGCGCCAGCAGAGCCCAGGAACTTATTCAAGAGACC.

This clone has at least ten counts. The read stops 3 residues short of the end of the CDR3; the missing end is completed from the germline J gene. The chain links TRBV29-1 to TRBJ1-2; 7 bases line up with TRBD1. CDR1 SQVTM and CDR2 ANQGSEA come from the germline V gene. V shed 3 bases, J shed 7 bases, and the junction held 2 bases outside the gene matches. The CDR3 is 11 residues long. The CDR3 is CSVDDRVGYTF. The CDR3 bases that were read are TGCAGCGTTGACGACAGGGTTGGC.

This clone was recorded at least ten times. The sequenced fragment ends 3 residues before the CDR3 boundary, so the rest is inferred from the germline J gene. The rearrangement uses TRBV6-1 and TRBJ1-1; D gene ambiguous. V was trimmed by 3 bases and J by 0 bases, leaving 11 bases between them. The CDR3 has 15 amino acids. Germline V CDR1 and CDR2: MNHNS, SASEGT. The part of the CDR3 DNA that was read is TGTGCCAGCAGTGATTCCGGAGCGGTGAACACTGAA. Protein: CASSDSGAVNTE. The entire CDR3 sequence reads CASSDSGAVNTEAFF.

Many counts were recorded for this clone. Coverage ceases 3 residues before the CDR3 finishes, and the germline J gene fills in the end. The rearrangement joins TRBV7-8 to TRBJ1-6, with D possibly matching TRBD1 (5 bases). The CDR3 length is 17 residues. Between the trimmed V and J ends, which lost 5 bases and 9 bases, there was a span of 23 bases. The germline gives CDR1 SGHVS, CDR2 FQNEAQ. The sequenced part of the CDR3 DNA is TGTGCCAGCAGCCTAAGGGGTGAAAGTAGGAGAGGTTCACCC. This encodes CASSLRGESRRGSP. Given in full, the CDR3 is CASSLRGESRRGSPLHF.

The table lists this clone with many counts. Read data end 3 residues before the CDR3 end; the end is taken from the germline J gene. The chain links TRBV20-1 to TRBJ1-1; TRBD1 aligns across 7 bases. Germline-derived CDR1 and CDR2 are DFQATT and SNEGSKA (reference sequence). CDR3 length equals 15 residues. The V gene end was trimmed by 0 bases and the J gene end by 3 bases; junction bases not matched to a gene: 7. CDR3 DNA (partial): TGCAGTGCTAGAGATCCCGATCAGGGGGACACTGAA. Translated, it gives CSARDPDQGDTE. Given in full, the CDR3 is CSARDPDQGDTEAFF.

This clone was seen ten or more times. The CDR3 is cut off 3 residues early in the read; its end comes from the germline J gene. The rearrangement joins TRBV7-2 to TRBJ2-1; 7 nucleotides match TRBD2. J lost 4 bases, V lost 5 bases, and 5 bases had no gene match. Per germline, CDR1 SGHTA and CDR2 FQGNSA. The CDR3 is 14 amino acids. Incomplete CDR3 DNA: TGTGCCAGCAGCCCAGTGGGGGGGTACAATGAG. Amino acids: CASSPVGGYNE. The whole CDR3 sequence is CASSPVGGYNEQFF.

This clone was detected ten times or more. The read is 3 residues too short to cover the CDR3 end, so that end is filled in from the germline J gene. The chain combines TRBV19 with TRBJ1-2; D gene uncertain. CDR3 size: 14 residues. V lost 9 bases, J lost 6 bases, and 20 bases lay in between. The germline V gene encodes CDR1 LNHDA and CDR2 SQIVND (reference sequence). The CDR3 sequence: CASSPQTPPDGYTF. The sequenced CDR3 bases are TGTGCCAGCTCACCCCAGACACCTCCGGATGGC.

This clone was observed at least ten times. The read falls 3 residues short of the CDR3 end, and the missing part is taken from the germline J gene. V and J are TRBV30 and TRBJ1-2; 7 nucleotides line up with TRBD1. From germline, CDR1 is GTSNPN and CDR2 SVGIG (reference sequence). The CDR3 covers 15 residues. Germline trimming cut 0 bases from V and 6 bases from J; bases unmatched to any gene: 10. The CDR3 loop is CAWSVLDSRGDGYTF. CDR3 DNA (partial): TGTGCCTGGAGTGTCCTCGACAGCAGGGGGGATGGC.

The sample holds many counts of this clone. With the read ending 3 residues before the CDR3 end, the germline J gene is used to fill in that end. The chain joins TRBV19 to TRBJ2-1; 11 positions match TRBD2. Germline V gene sequence: CDR1 LNHDA, CDR2 SQIVND (reference sequence). This CDR3 spans 15 amino acids. V lost 7 bases, J lost 3 bases, and 5 bases stayed unmatched. This CDR3 is CASMALAGGYNEQFF. The CDR3 bases that were read are TGTGCCAGTATGGCCCTAGCGGGGGGCTACAATGAG.

This clone has a count of ten or more. The observed sequence ends 3 residues before the CDR3 terminus, with the missing tail filled in from the germline J gene. The genes are TRBV18 and TRBJ2-2; D is perhaps TRBD1 (5 bases). V gave up 3 bases and J gave up 1 base, with 6 bases separating them. The CDR3 loop spans 14 amino acids. Germline-derived CDR1 and CDR2 are KGHSH and LQKENI. This CDR3 is CASSPDRNTGELFF. The CDR3 DNA, read in part, is TGTGCCAGCTCACCTGACAGGAACACCGGGGAG.

In its sample, this clone was seen many times. The CDR3 sequence: CSATRRQGKAEAFF. CDR3 DNA, as far as it was read: TGCAGTGCTACCCGAAGACAGGGAAAAGCTGAA. The chain recombines TRBV20-1 with TRBJ1-1; 7 bases are a match to TRBD1. The read terminates 3 residues ahead of where the CDR3 ends, so the germline J gene completes it. After removal of 4 bases from V and 6 bases from J, the junction contained 11 bases not matched to a gene. This CDR3 region has 14 residues. The V gene's germline CDR1 is DFQATT and CDR2 SNEGSKA (reference sequence).

This clone was seen a few times. The read terminates 3 residues ahead of where the CDR3 ends, so the germline J gene completes it. The chain combines TRBV11-3 with TRBJ1-1; 10 nucleotides align to TRBD1. V was pared by 5 bases and J by 4 bases, with 7 bases of the junction left unmatched. This CDR3 comprises 15 residues. Germline CDR1 SGHNT, CDR2 YENEEA. CDR3 loop: CASSPRQGAGTEAFF. The CDR3 bases that were read are TGTGCCAGCAGCCCAAGACAGGGGGCGGGCACTGAA.

This clone was recorded many times. The missing CDR3 end, 3 residues past where the read stops, is filled in from the germline J gene. The V gene is TRBV20-1, the J gene TRBJ1-6; 8 bases line up with TRBD1. CDR1 and CDR2 from the germline V gene are DFQATT and SNEGSKA (reference sequence). This CDR3 is built from 16 residues. J lost 9 bases, V lost 0 bases, and 10 bases had no gene match. CDR3 DNA (partial): TGCAGTGCTAGAGATATTCGGACAGGGTTTAGTTCACCC. Translating it yields CSARDIRTGFSSP. The entire CDR3 sequence reads CSARDIRTGFSSPLHF.

This clone came up a few times. Sequence at one end of the junction differs from germline and may be a read error. The read gets to within 3 residues of the CDR3 end, and the germline J gene fills in the rest. The chain carries TRBV19 and TRBJ1-6; the D gene is possibly TRBD1 (5 bases). The V gene's germline CDR1 is LNHDA and CDR2 SQIVND (reference sequence). CDR3 length: 14 amino acids. The CDR3 protein is CAGSIQAPNSPLHF. The part of the CDR3 DNA that was read is TGTGCCGGTAGTATACAGGCGCCGAATTCACCC.

This clone was recorded at least ten times. CDR3 DNA, as far as it was read: TGTGCCAGCAGCTTGTCGTCTAGCGCCTACGAG. Translation: CASSLSSSAYE. The whole CDR3 reads CASSLSSSAYEQYF. The V gene is TRBV7-8, the J gene TRBJ2-7; tentative D call: TRBD2 (6 bases). The read stops 3 residues short of the end of the CDR3; the missing end is completed from the germline J gene. Germline values: CDR1 SGHVS, CDR2 FQNEAQ. V lost 3 bases and J lost 2, with 11 bases in between. CDR3 length: 14 amino acids.

The table lists this clone with many counts. The CDR3 end falls 3 residues outside the read, so it is completed with the germline J gene. This chain connects TRBV5-4 to TRBJ1-6, with 7 bases that match TRBD1. Germline values: CDR1 SGHNT, CDR2 YYREEE (reference sequence). This CDR3 has 15 amino acids. The J segment lost 7 bases and the V segment lost 4 bases, leaving 8 bases of the junction unmatched. This CDR3 reads CASSRYDRVNSPLHF. Partial CDR3 DNA: TGTGCCAGCAGCCGATACGACAGGGTCAATTCACCC.

The sample holds a few counts of this clone. The CDR3 end falls 3 residues outside the read, so it is completed with the germline J gene. The chain uses TRBV25-1 and TRBJ2-4; 7 bases match TRBD1. V trimming: 6 bases; J trimming: 1 base; junction bases outside the gene matches: 12. The CDR3 covers 17 residues. Germline-derived CDR1 and CDR2 are MGHDK and SYGVNS. CDR3 bases read: TGTGCCAGCAGCCCAGAGGGACAGACTTCGGCCAAAAACATT. It encodes CASSPEGQTSAKNI. The complete CDR3 reads CASSPEGQTSAKNIQYF.

The sample holds many counts of this clone. The read is 3 residues too short to cover the CDR3 end, so that end is filled in from the germline J gene. This chain uses TRBV6-1 with TRBJ1-2; 9 bases line up with TRBD1. Germline V gives CDR1 MNHNS, CDR2 SASEGT. The CDR3 consists of 14 residues. The ends lost 3 bases at V and 4 bases at J; junction bases unmatched: 3. The CDR3 here is CASSDGQGIYGYTF. The covered CDR3 bases are TGTGCCAGCAGTGATGGACAGGGGATCTATGGC.

The sample holds many counts of this clone. The read terminates 3 residues ahead of where the CDR3 ends, so the germline J gene completes it. The chain links TRBV5-1 to TRBJ2-3; D not certain. V was cut by 0 bases and J by 0 bases, with 8 bases left in between. This CDR3 has 15 residues. CDR1 is SGHRS and CDR2 is YFSETQ in the germline V gene. CDR3 residues: CASSLVPGSTDTQYF. CDR3 DNA (partial): TGCGCCAGCAGCTTGGTCCCCGGGAGCACAGATACG.